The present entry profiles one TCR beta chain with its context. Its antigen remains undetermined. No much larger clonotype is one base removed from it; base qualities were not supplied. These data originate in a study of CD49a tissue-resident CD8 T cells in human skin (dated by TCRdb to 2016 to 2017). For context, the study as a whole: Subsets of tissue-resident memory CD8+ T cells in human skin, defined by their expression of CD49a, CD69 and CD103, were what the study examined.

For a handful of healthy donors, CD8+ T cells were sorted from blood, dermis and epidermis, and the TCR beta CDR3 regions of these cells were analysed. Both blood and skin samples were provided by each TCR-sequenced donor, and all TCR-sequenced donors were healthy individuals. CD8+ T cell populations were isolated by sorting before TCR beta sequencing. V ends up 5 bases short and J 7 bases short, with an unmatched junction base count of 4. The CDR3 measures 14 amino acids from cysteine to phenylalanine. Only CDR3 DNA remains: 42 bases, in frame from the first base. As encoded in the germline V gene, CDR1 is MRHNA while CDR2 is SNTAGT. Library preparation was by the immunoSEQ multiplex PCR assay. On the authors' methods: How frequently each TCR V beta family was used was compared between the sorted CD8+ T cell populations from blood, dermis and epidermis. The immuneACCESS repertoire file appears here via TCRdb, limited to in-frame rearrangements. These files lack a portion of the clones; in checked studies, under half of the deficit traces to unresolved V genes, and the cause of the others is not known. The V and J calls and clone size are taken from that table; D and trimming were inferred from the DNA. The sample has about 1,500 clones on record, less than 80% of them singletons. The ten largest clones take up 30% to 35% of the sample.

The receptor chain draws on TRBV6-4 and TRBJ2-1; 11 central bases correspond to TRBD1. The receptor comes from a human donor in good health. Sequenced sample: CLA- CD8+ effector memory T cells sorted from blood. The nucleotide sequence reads TGTGCCAGCAGTCAGGGACAGGGGGAGAATGAGCAGTTCTTC. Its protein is CASSQGQGENEQFF.